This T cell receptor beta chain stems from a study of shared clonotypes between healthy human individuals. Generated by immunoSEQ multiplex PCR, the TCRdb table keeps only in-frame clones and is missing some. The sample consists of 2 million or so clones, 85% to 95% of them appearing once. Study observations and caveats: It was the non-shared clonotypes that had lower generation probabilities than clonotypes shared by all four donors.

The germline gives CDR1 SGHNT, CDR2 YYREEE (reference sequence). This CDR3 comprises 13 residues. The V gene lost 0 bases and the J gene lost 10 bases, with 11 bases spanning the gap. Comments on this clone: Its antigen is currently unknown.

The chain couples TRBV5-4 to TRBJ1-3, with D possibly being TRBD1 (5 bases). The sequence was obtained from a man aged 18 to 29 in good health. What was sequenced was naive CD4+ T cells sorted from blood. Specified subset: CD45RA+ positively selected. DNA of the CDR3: TGTGCCAGCAGCTTGGCTAGAGGGGATACCATATATTTT. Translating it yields CASSLARGDTIYF.